These T cell receptor beta chains were read from a single sample in a study of OX40 agonist ivuxolimab in advanced cancers. Generated by immunoSEQ multiplex PCR, the TCRdb table keeps only in-frame clones and is missing some. The sample has around 80,000 clones, about 88% seen once. Source: CD4+ or CD8+ T cells sorted from blood, taken in a trial of the OX40 agonist ivuxolimab. The receptors stem from an adult with an advanced solid tumor such as melanoma, head and neck, liver or kidney cancer. Each CDR3 is given with its conserved first and last residue.

V gene: TRBV11-2
CDR3 protein: CASSFGDLRDTDTQYF

V gene: TRBV5-6
CDR3 protein: CASSSLTPTNEKLFF

V gene: TRBV7-2
CDR3 protein: CASSPYGVGPQHF

V gene: TRBV19
CDR3 protein: CASGQEGENSPLHF

V gene: TRBV7-6
CDR3 protein: CASSLARSNTGELFF

V gene: TRBV7-2
CDR3 protein: CASSLVGGENTIYF

V gene: TRBV4-2
CDR3 protein: CASSQGSQETQYF

V gene: TRBV27
CDR3 protein: CASSLSVRTGANYGYTF

V gene: TRBV11-2
CDR3 protein: CASRRGGNEKLFF

V gene: TRBV30
CDR3 protein: CAWRLTGRGANVLTF

V gene: TRBV7-6
CDR3 protein: CASSLNSNAGNTIYF

V gene: TRBV7-2
CDR3 protein: CASSSLSVRGYTF

V gene: TRBV6-1
CDR3 protein: CASSELAGANEKLFF

V gene: TRBV7-2
CDR3 protein: CASSLQSRSGTEAFF

V gene: TRBV5-6
CDR3 protein: CASSLVWDFNTEAFF

V gene: TRBV18
CDR3 protein: CASSPGRQGAGETQYF

V gene: TRBV6-5
CDR3 protein: CASRKARLGNTEAFF

V gene: TRBV4-1
CDR3 protein: CASSQVLRRAGTALILNYGYTF

V gene: TRBV6-6
CDR3 protein: CASSYRETNQPQHF

V gene: TRBV6-1
CDR3 protein: CASSEVGDYGYTF

V gene: TRBV5-5
CDR3 protein: CASSLERQGGYNEQFF

V gene: TRBV6-5
CDR3 protein: CASRPGTGYLDTQYF

V gene: TRBV30
CDR3 protein: CAWSKAGISGPYNSPLHF

V gene: TRBV9
CDR3 protein: CASSKQGMPGNTIYF

V gene: TRBV5-1
CDR3 protein: CASSLVVSGANVLTF

V gene: TRBV2
CDR3 protein: CASSYGQGAREKLFF

V gene: TRBV10-1
CDR3 protein: CASSEEGNTDTQYF

V gene: TRBV6-5
CDR3 protein: CASSYRDRDPSGYTF

V gene: TRBV7-6
CDR3 protein: CASSLNPSWQGATYEQYF

V gene: TRBV20-1
CDR3 protein: CSAKHTEQFF

V gene: TRBV7-2
CDR3 protein: CASTVLADNEQFF

V gene: TRBV5-1
CDR3 protein: CASSLGAGTGYNEQFF

V gene: TRBV5-1
CDR3 protein: CASAPGDRDNNEQFF

V gene: TRBV6-4
CDR3 protein: CASSVQGYTDTQYF

V gene: TRBV12-5
CDR3 protein: CASGSMYGYTF

V gene: TRBV7-2
CDR3 protein: CASSQNFSSRARATEAFF

V gene: TRBV12-5
CDR3 protein: CASGGRDENSYNEQFF

V gene: TRBV30
CDR3 protein: CAWSRANTEAFF

V gene: TRBV7-9
CDR3 protein: CASRTGTGIYNEQFF